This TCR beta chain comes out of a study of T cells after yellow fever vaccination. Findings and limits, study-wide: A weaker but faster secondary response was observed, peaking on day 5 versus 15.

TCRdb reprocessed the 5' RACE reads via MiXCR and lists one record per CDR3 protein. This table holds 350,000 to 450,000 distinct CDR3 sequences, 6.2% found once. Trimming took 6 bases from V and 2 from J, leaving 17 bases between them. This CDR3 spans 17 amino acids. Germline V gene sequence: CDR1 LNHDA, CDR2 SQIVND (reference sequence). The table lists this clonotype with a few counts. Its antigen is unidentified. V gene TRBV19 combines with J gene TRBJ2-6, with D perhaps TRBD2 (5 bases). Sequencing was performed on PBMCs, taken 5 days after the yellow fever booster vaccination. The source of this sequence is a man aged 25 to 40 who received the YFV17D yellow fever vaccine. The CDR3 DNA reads TGTGCCAGTAGGCCCAGGAGGCTTGATCCTGGGGCCAACGTCCTGACTTTC. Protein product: CASRPRRLDPGANVLTF.